The 10 T cell receptor beta chains below all came from one sample that was sequenced in a study of beta chain features in type 1 diabetes. What these receptors recognize is not known. cDNA synthesis used the whole RNA isolate, giving expressed TCRB sequences. Only in-frame clones appear in the TCRdb table, and some are missing; sequencing was by immunoSEQ multiplex PCR. The data contain over 650,000 clones, over 12% of them singletons. Study-wide findings and caveats: Across all four CD4+ subsets, people with type 1 diabetes showed modestly shorter TCRB CDR3s.

The sample was naive CD4+ T cells from blood. These receptor sequences come from a man aged 18 to 29 with type 1 diabetes.

This clone has a handful of counts. The chain recombines TRBV7-9 with TRBJ1-2; 7 nucleotides align to TRBD1. Trimming cost V 4 bases and J 5 bases; bases outside gene matches: 7. The CDR3 covers 14 residues. Germline CDR1 SEHNR, CDR2 FQNEAQ (reference sequence). CDR3 DNA: TGTGCCAGCAGCTGGCAGGGGGGACAGTATGGCTACACCTTC. Protein: CASSWQGGQYGYTF.

This clone was seen more than once but under ten times. The chain couples TRBV27 to TRBJ1-1, with unresolved D. Between the trimmed V and J ends, which lost 6 bases and 3 bases, there was a span of 11 bases. CDR1 MNHEY and CDR2 SMNVEV come from the germline V gene (reference sequence). The CDR3 extends over 13 amino acids. The CDR3, as DNA: TGTGCCAGCAGGGCCCAATTGGACACTGAAGCTTTCTTT. It specifies CASRAQLDTEAFF.

The chain uses TRBV4-3 and TRBJ2-7, with 8 bases identical to TRBD1. Per the germline V gene, CDR1 is LGHNA and CDR2 is YSLEER. CDR3 length: 15 amino acids. Trimming cost V 2 bases and J 3 bases; bases outside gene matches: 6. The CDR3 sequence: CASSQPGGPRYEQYF. The CDR3 coding sequence is TGCGCCAGCAGCCAACCAGGGGGCCCCCGCTACGAGCAGTACTTC.

This clone was seen a few times. The identical CDR3 is also encoded by other nucleotide sequences in the sample. The chain couples TRBV5-1 to TRBJ2-2; D remains unclear. This CDR3 has 15 amino acids. Germline V gene data show CDR1 as SGHRS and CDR2 as YFSETQ. Between the trimmed V and J ends, which lost 5 bases and 0 bases, there was a span of 11 bases. The CDR3 DNA reads as TGCGCCAGCAGTTTACCTACAGCGAACACCGGGGAGCTGTTTTTT. Its protein product is CASSLPTANTGELFF.

This chain connects TRBV5-1 to TRBJ2-3, with 11 bases aligning to TRBD2. V trimming: 4 bases; J trimming: 3 bases; junction bases outside the gene matches: 16. The CDR3 contains 19 residues. CDR1 and CDR2 from the germline V gene are SGHRS and YFSETQ. As DNA, the CDR3 is TGCGCCAGCAGCACCCTTTCCGGTACTAGCGGGAGAGGGACAGATACGCAGTATTTT. Encoded protein: CASSTLSGTSGRGTDTQYF. Full variable domain (rest looked up from reference TRBV5-1 and TRBJ2-3): KAGVTQTPRYLIKTRGQQVTLSCSPISGHRSVSWYQQTPGQGLQFLFEYFSETQRNKGNFPGRFSGRQFSNSRSEMNVSTLELGDSALYLCASSTLSGTSGRGTDTQYFGPGTRLTVL.

The rearrangement joins TRBV30 to TRBJ2-7; 9 positions match TRBD1. Germline V CDR1 and CDR2: GTSNPN, SVGIG (reference sequence). Germline trimming cut 4 bases from V and 2 bases from J; bases unmatched to any gene: 6. The CDR3 is 14 residues long. As DNA, the CDR3 is TGTGCCTGGAACAGGGGGCGCGGGGCCTACGAGCAGTACTTC. Protein product: CAWNRGRGAYEQYF.

In its sample, this clone was seen a few times. The CDR3 region has the DNA TGTGCCAGCAGTGTGGACCGTAGAGATACGCAGTATTTT. Protein sequence: CASSVDRRDTQYF. The gene calls are TRBV2 and TRBJ2-3; D gene ambiguous. CDR3 length: 13 amino acids. V shed 4 bases and J shed 5 bases, with 10 bases lying between them. CDR1 and CDR2 (germline): SNHLY, FYNNEI.

This clone was observed a handful of times. The V gene is TRBV7-7, the J gene TRBJ2-1; possible D gene TRBD1, 5 bases. The V gene's germline CDR1 is SSHAT and CDR2 FNYEAQ (reference sequence). The CDR3 is made up of 15 amino acids. CDR3: CATPFNRLLYNEQFF. CDR3 sequence (DNA): TGTGCTACTCCCTTCAACAGGTTACTGTACAATGAGCAGTTCTTC.

This clone was seen a handful of times. The chain carries TRBV14 and TRBJ2-1; 8 bases map to TRBD2. Unmatched junction bases numbered 10, after V lost 5 bases and J lost 7 bases. The CDR3 covers 15 residues. Germline CDR1 is SGHDN and CDR2 is FVKESK. DNA for the CDR3: TGTGCCAGCAGCTCGCTAGCGGGTCAGGTTAATGAGCAGTTCTTC. It specifies CASSSLAGQVNEQFF.

The V gene is TRBV11-1, the J gene TRBJ2-5; tentatively, D is TRBD1 or TRBD2 (5 bases each). This CDR3 spans 14 amino acids. Germline-derived CDR1 and CDR2 are SGHAT and FQDESV (reference sequence). Deletions cut 5 bases from V and 4 bases from J, with 14 bases between. Here the CDR3 reads CASSPGPERETQYF. CDR3 bases: TGTGCCAGCAGCCCGGGACCAGAACGAGAGACCCAGTACTTC. Looking up the rest from reference TRBV11-1 and TRBJ2-5 gives the full variable domain: EAEVAQSPRYKITEKSQAVAFWCDPISGHATLYWYRQILGQGPELLVQFQDESVVDDSQLPKDRFSAERLKGVDSTLKIQPAELGDSAMYLCASSPGPERETQYFGPGTRLLVL.